What follows are 8 T cell receptor beta chains derived from one specimen sequenced in a study of CXCR3-negative and CXCR3-positive naive CD8 T cells. In preparing the TRB cDNA libraries, 5' RACE with UMI labels was used. TCRdb reprocessed the 5' RACE reads and keeps a single row for each CDR3 protein, giving no DNA. Its table lists about 150,000 distinct CDR3 sequences. Findings and limits, study-wide: Hydrophobicity of TRB CDR3s was greater in CXCR3-positive naive cells than in CXCR3-negative naive cells.

Antigens of these TCRs are unknown. The specimen was naive CXCR3+ CD8+ T cells from blood. This sample's subset: CD45RO-CCR7+CD27+CD95- naive CD8+ T cells expressing CXCR3 (TNR3+). These receptors all come from a human donor in good health. Some clones in this sample may be carry-over from other donors' samples.

The V call is TRBV25-1, the J call TRBJ1-6. CDR1 and CDR2 from the germline V gene are MGHDK and SYGVNS. The length of the CDR3 is 12 residues. CDR3 amino acids: CASSPYNSPLHF.

V is TRBV7-6 and J is TRBJ2-2; the TRBD1 assignment by TCRdb is unverifiable without DNA. Germline CDR1 and CDR2: SGHVS and FNYEAQ. The CDR3 totals 15 residues. This CDR3 reads CASSSGTGLTGELFF. Using reference TRBV7-6 and TRBJ2-2 for the parts outside the CDR3, the full variable domain is GAGVSQSPRYKVTKRGQDVALRCDPISGHVSLYWYRQALGQGPEFLTYFNYEAQQDKSGLPNDRFSAERPEGSISTLTIQRTEQRDSAMYRCASSSGTGLTGELFFGEGSRLTVL.

The J gene is TRBJ1-2, the V gene TRBV14. CDR1 is SGHDN, CDR2 FVKESK, per germline. This CDR3 comprises 14 residues. CDR3 residues: CASSQGGFNYGYTF.

This chain uses TRBV27 with TRBJ2-1. Germline-derived CDR1 and CDR2 are MNHEY and SMNVEV (reference sequence). This CDR3 contains 15 residues. The CDR3 sequence: CASSLIRASYNEQFF.

This chain uses TRBV19 with TRBJ2-7; TCRdb indicates TRBD1, and absent DNA this call remains unverified. The CDR3 is 17 residues long. The germline CDR1 and CDR2 sequences are LNHDA and SQIVND (reference sequence). The CDR3 reads CASSASHISGVGYEQYF.

V is TRBV4-1 and J is TRBJ2-7; no DNA is available, so the TRBD2 call from TCRdb remains unchecked. The germline CDR1 and CDR2 sequences are MGHRA and YSYEKL. The CDR3 is 16 residues long. CDR3 protein: CASSQDGLAATYEQYF.

This chain connects TRBV11-2 to TRBJ2-1; lacking DNA, the TRBD1 call made by TCRdb goes unchecked. CDR1 and CDR2 from the germline V gene are SGHAT and FQNNGV. The CDR3 runs to 13 residues. CDR3 region: CASSLVGNDEQFF.

The rearrangement joins TRBV29-1 to TRBJ1-2; the D call of TRBD1 rests on TCRdb alone, since no DNA is present to check it. The CDR3 spans 12 residues. In germline, CDR1 is SQVTM, CDR2 ANQGSEA. CDR3 residues: CSALDKGYGYTF.